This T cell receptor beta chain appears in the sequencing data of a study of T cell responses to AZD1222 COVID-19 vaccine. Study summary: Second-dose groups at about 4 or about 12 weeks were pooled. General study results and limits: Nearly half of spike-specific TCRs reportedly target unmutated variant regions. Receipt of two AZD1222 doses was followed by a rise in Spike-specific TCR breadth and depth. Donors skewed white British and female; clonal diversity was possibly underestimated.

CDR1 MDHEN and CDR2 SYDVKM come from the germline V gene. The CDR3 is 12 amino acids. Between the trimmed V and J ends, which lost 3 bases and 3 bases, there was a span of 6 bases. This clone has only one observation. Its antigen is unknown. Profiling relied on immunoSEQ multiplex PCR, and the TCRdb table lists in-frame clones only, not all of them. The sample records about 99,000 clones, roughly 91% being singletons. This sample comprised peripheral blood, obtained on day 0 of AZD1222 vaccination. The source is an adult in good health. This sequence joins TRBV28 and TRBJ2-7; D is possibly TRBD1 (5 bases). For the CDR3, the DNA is TGTGCCAGCAGTTTTCAGGGCTACGAGCAGTACTTC. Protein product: CASSFQGYEQYF.